This is a list of T cell receptor beta chains from one sample in a study of shared clonotypes between healthy human individuals. TCRdb's copy holds only in-frame clones and misses some; the assay was immunoSEQ multiplex PCR. The sample holds fewer than 1.4 million clones, more than 75% seen once. Sequenced sample: memory CD4+ T cells from PBMCs. Receptor source: a man aged 18 to 29 in good health. Some clones in this sample may be carry-over from other donors' samples. The CDR3 runs from the conserved cysteine through the conserved F or W. D genes are given only for firm matches. Expanded clones are given a class, and other clones once, few, many or no size at all.

abundance | j_gene | d_gene | v_gene | CDR3nt | CDR3aa
NA | TRBJ2-1 | NA | TRBV7-3 | TGTGCCAGCAGCCATCCGTACAATGAGCAGTTCTTC | CASSHPYNEQFF
NA | TRBJ2-1 | NA | TRBV20-1 | TGCAGCGCCGATTCCTACAATGAGCAGTTCTTC | CSADSYNEQFF
NA | TRBJ2-1 | NA | TRBV7-9 | TGTGCCAGCAGCCCTAAGGGTGTCGATGAGCAGTTCTTC | CASSPKGVDEQFF
few | TRBJ1-1 | NA | TRBV2 | TGTGCCAGCAGTGAATGGGAGGGGGTCCTGAACACTGAAGCTTTCTTT | CASSEWEGVLNTEAFF
NA | TRBJ2-1 | TRBD2 | TRBV9 | TGTGCCAGCAGCGTAGCTTGGTCGACTAGCGGGAGCCATGAGCAGTTCTTC | CASSVAWSTSGSHEQFF
NA | TRBJ1-2 | NA | TRBV11-2 | TGTGCCAGCAGCTTTTCGGACGGAAACTATGGCTACACCTTC | CASSFSDGNYGYTF
NA | TRBJ2-1 | TRBD2 | TRBV4-1 | TGCGCCAGCAGCCTCTATGGAGTAGCGGGAGACCAAATGTTCTTC | CASSLYGVAGDQMFF
NA | TRBJ1-5 | TRBD1 | TRBV27 | TGTGCCAGCAGTTTATTAGGGACAGCCCAGCATTTT | CASSLLGTAQHF
NA | TRBJ2-7 | NA | TRBV2 | TGTGCCAGCAGTGAAGCGGGCTACGAGCAGTACTTC | CASSEAGYEQYF
NA | TRBJ1-5 | NA | TRBV6-4 | TGTGCCAGCAGTGACGAGGGGGGTCAGCCCCAGCATTTT | CASSDEGGQPQHF